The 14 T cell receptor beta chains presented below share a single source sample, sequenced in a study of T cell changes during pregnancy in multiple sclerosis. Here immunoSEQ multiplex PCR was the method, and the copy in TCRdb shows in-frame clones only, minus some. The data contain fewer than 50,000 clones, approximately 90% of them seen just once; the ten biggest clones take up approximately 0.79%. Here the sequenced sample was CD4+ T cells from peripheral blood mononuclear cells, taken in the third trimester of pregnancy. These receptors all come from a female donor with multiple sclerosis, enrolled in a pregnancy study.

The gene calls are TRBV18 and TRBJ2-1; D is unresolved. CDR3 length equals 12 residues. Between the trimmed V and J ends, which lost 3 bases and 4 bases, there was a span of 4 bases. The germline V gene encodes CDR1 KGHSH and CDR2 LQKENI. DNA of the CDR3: TGTGCCAGCTCACCTCAGTACAATGAGCAGTTCTTC. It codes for CASSPQYNEQFF.

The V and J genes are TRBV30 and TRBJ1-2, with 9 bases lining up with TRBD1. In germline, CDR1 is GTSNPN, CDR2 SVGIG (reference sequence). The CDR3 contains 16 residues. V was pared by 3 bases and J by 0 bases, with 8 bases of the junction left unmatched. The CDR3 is CAWSKGQGSANYGYTF. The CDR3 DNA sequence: TGTGCCTGGAGCAAAGGACAGGGGTCAGCTAACTATGGCTACACCTTC.

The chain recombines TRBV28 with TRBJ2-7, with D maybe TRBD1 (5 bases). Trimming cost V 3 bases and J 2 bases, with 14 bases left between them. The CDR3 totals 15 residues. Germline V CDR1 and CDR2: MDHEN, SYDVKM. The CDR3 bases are TGTGCCAGCAGTTTTTCCCTCGGACAAACCTACGAGCAGTACTTC. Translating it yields CASSFSLGQTYEQYF.

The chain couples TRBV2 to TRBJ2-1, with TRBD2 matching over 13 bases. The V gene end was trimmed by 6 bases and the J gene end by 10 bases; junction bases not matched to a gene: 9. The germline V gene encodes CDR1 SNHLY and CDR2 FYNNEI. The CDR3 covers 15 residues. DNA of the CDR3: TGTGCCAGCAGGCCGGGACTAGCGGGATCAGGGGAGCAGTTCTTC. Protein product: CASRPGLAGSGEQFF. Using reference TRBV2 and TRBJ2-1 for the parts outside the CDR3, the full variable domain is EPEVTQTPSHQVTQMGQEVILRCVPISNHLYFYWYRQILGQKVEFLVSFYNNEISEKSEIFDDQFSVERPDGSNFTLKIRSTKLEDSAMYFCASRPGLAGSGEQFFGPGTRLTVL.

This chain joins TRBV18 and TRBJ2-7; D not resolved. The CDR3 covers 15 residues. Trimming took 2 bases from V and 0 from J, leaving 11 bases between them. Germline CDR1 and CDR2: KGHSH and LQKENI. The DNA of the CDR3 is TGTGCCAGCTCACCAAACTATTTGAGCTCCTACGAGCAGTACTTC. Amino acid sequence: CASSPNYLSSYEQYF. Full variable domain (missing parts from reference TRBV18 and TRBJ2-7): NAGVMQNPRHLVRRRGQEARLRCSPMKGHSHVYWYRQLPEEGLKFMVYLQKENIIDESGMPKERFSAEFPKEGPSILRIQQVVRGDSAAYFCASSPNYLSSYEQYFGPGTRLTVT.

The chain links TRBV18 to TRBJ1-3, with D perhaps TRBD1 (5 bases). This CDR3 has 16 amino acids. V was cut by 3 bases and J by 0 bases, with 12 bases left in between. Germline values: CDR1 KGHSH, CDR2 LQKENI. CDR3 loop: CASSPYDSSSGNTIYF. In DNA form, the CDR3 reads TGTGCCAGCTCACCTTATGACAGTAGCTCTGGAAACACCATATATTTT.

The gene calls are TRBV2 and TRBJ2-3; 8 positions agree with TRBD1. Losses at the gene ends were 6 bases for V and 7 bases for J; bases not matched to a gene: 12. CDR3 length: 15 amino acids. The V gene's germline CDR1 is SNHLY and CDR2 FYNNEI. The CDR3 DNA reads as TGTGCCAGCAGCCAACCGGGACAGGTCCCACATACGCAGTATTTT. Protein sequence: CASSQPGQVPHTQYF.

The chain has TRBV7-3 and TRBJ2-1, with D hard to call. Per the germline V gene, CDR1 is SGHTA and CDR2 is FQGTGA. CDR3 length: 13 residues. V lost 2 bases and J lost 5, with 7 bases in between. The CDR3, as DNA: TGTGCCAGCAGCTTATATCCTGACAATGAGCAGTTCTTC. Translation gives CASSLYPDNEQFF.

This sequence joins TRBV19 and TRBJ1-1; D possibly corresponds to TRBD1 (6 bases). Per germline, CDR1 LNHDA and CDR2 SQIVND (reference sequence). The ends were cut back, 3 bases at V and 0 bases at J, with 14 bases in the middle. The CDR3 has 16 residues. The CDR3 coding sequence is TGTGCCAGTAGTATGCACCTGGACAGCGTGAACACTGAAGCTTTCTTT. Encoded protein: CASSMHLDSVNTEAFF.

CDR3 bases: TGTGCCAGCTCACAGGACACATTCGACTATGGCTACACCTTC. Residues: CASSQDTFDYGYTF. V usage is TRBV18 and J usage is TRBJ1-2; D perhaps matches TRBD1 (5 bases). The germline V gene encodes CDR1 KGHSH and CDR2 LQKENI. The CDR3 runs 14 residues. Between the trimmed V and J ends, which lost 4 bases and 3 bases, there was a span of 12 bases.

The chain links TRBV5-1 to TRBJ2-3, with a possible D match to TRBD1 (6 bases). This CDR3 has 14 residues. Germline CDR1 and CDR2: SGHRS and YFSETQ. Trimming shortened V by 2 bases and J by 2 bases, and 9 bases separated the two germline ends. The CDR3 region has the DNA TGCGCCAGCAGCTTAGGACAGAACACAGATACGCAGTATTTT. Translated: CASSLGQNTDTQYF. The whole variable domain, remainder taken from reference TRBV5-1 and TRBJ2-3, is KAGVTQTPRYLIKTRGQQVTLSCSPISGHRSVSWYQQTPGQGLQFLFEYFSETQRNKGNFPGRFSGRQFSNSRSEMNVSTLELGDSALYLCASSLGQNTDTQYFGPGTRLTVL.

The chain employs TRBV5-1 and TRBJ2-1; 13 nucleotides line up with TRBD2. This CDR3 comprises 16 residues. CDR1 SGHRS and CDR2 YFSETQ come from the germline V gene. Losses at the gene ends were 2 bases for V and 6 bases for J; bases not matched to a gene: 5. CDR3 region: CASSLLAGGPGNEQFF. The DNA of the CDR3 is TGCGCCAGCAGCTTACTAGCGGGAGGGCCTGGCAATGAGCAGTTCTTC.

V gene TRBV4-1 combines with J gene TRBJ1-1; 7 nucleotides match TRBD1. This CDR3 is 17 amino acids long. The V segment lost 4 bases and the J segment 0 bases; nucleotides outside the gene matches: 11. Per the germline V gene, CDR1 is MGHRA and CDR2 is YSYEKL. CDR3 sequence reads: CASSRLPRQGLNTEAFF. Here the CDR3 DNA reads TGCGCCAGCAGCCGCCTCCCCCGACAGGGACTGAACACTGAAGCTTTCTTT.

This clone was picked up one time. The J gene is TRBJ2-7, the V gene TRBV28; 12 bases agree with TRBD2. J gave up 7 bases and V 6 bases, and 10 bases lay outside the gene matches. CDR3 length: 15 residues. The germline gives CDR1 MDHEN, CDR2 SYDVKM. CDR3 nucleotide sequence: TGTGCCAGCAGCCCCCTAGCGGGAGGGCCCTGGGAGCAGTACTTC. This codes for CASSPLAGGPWEQYF.